This TCR beta chain was found in a study of graft-versus-host responses after intestinal transplantation. Study-level results: There were GvH clones found in recipient marrow, and some of them appeared first in ileum or blood. Individuals who had graft-donor T cell macrochimerism had allografts that showed high graft-versus-host to host-versus-graft clonal ratios. Researchers found peak circulating GvH clone levels linked to early post-transplant HvG declines.

Researchers processed graft tissue to release intraepithelial and lamina propria lymphocytes. Generated by immunoSEQ multiplex PCR, the TCRdb table keeps only in-frame clones and is missing some. The sample holds 15,000 or so clones, around two thirds seen once. In regard to this clone: What it binds is unknown.

The sequence came from a human patient who received an intestinal transplant, so some T cells may come from the graft donor. The specimen comprised ileum tissue, sampled 650 to 700 days after intestinal transplantation.

CDR3 nucleotides: TGTGCCAGCAGCCTTCTGGACAGGGAGGACACCATATATTTT. Translating gives CASSLLDREDTIYF. The V call is TRBV7-9, the J call TRBJ1-3; 8 bases are shared with TRBD1. Germline CDR1 SEHNR, CDR2 FQNEAQ (reference sequence). Unmatched junction bases numbered 8, after V lost 5 bases and J lost 8 bases. The CDR3 extends over 14 amino acids.